One sample yielded the 8 T cell receptor beta chains listed below, sequenced in a study of blood T cell repertoires in COVID-19. Profiling relied on immunoSEQ multiplex PCR, and the TCRdb table lists in-frame clones only, not all of them. The sample includes under 250,000 clones, approximately 90% of them seen just once. Sequencing input: PBMCs or T cells enriched from blood (not recorded which). The receptors derive from a woman aged 18-29 years in a cohort exposed to, infected with or recovered from COVID-19 (not recorded which).

The chain combines TRBV5-1 with TRBJ1-2; 9 bases line up with TRBD1. J was trimmed by 6 bases and V by 0 bases; bases with no gene match: 3. The CDR3 extends over 14 amino acids. Germline assignment: CDR1 SGHRS and CDR2 YFSETQ. The CDR3 DNA reads TGCGCCAGCAGCTTGGAACAGGGGGCGGATGGCTACACCTTC. It codes for CASSLEQGADGYTF.

V is TRBV27 and J is TRBJ1-6; no reliable D call. The CDR3 is 13 amino acids. Germline CDR1 is MNHEY and CDR2 is SMNVEV (reference sequence). The V end lost 6 bases, the J end lost 6 bases, and 9 bases lay between the germline ends. CDR3 protein: CASRMRINSPLHF. As DNA, the CDR3 is TGTGCCAGCAGAATGAGGATTAATTCACCCCTCCACTTT.

This clone showed up just a few times. The chain has TRBV5-4 and TRBJ2-7, with 7 bases aligning to TRBD1. J gave up 4 bases and V 4 bases, and 8 bases lay outside the gene matches. Per germline, CDR1 SGHNT and CDR2 YYREEE (reference sequence). This CDR3 has 14 amino acids. The CDR3: CASSTRDREYEQYF. In DNA, the CDR3 is TGTGCCAGCAGCACACGGGACAGAGAATACGAGCAGTACTTC.

V usage is TRBV6-5 and J usage is TRBJ1-2, with D unresolved. The CDR3 has 13 residues. Looked up from germline, CDR1 is MNHEY and CDR2 is SVGAGI. Between the trimmed V and J ends, which lost 3 bases and 2 bases, there was a span of 7 bases. In nucleotides, the CDR3 is TGTGCCAGCAGTTATGCACAAAACTATGGCTACACCTTC. Protein: CASSYAQNYGYTF.

This chain uses TRBV6-5 with TRBJ2-1; 9 bases align to TRBD2. V was pared by 8 bases and J by 4 bases, with 6 bases of the junction left unmatched. The CDR3 covers 14 residues. The V gene's germline CDR1 is MNHEY and CDR2 SVGAGI. In DNA form, the CDR3 reads TGTGCCAGCTACCCTAGCGGGGCATACAATGAGCAGTTCTTC. As protein: CASYPSGAYNEQFF.

The table lists this clone with a few counts. The chain employs TRBV2 and TRBJ1-6; no firm D call. The CDR3 runs to 12 residues. Deletions cut 6 bases from V and 9 bases from J, with 9 bases between. CDR1 and CDR2 from the germline V gene are SNHLY and FYNNEI. The CDR3 spells CASSSPGSPLHF. CDR3 coding DNA: TGTGCCAGCAGCTCGCCGGGTTCACCCCTCCACTTT.

The V gene is TRBV19, the J gene TRBJ2-3; a weak D match, TRBD2 (5 bases). Per the germline V gene, CDR1 is LNHDA and CDR2 is SQIVND (reference sequence). The germline V and J ends were trimmed by 2 bases and 6 bases, with 12 bases remaining between them. The length of the CDR3 is 14 residues. This chain's CDR3 is CASSITGDGDTQYF. Here the CDR3 DNA reads TGTGCCAGTAGTATAACCGGGGATGGGGATACGCAGTATTTT. The whole variable domain, filled in from reference TRBV19 and TRBJ2-3, reads DGGITQSPKYLFRKEGQNVTLSCEQNLNHDAMYWYRQDPGQGLRLIYYSQIVNDFQKGDIAEGYSVSREKKESFPLTVTSAQKNPTAFYLCASSITGDGDTQYFGPGTRLTVL.

The chain employs TRBV3-1 (or the pseudogene TRBV3-2) and TRBJ2-7; 10 bases fit TRBD1. This CDR3 comprises 13 residues. V lost 10 bases to trimming and J lost 7 bases; unmatched junction nucleotides: 10. From germline, CDR1 is LGHDT and CDR2 YNNKEL (reference sequence). CDR3 sequence reads: CATHGTGAGEQYF. Here the CDR3 DNA reads TGTGCCACACACGGGACAGGGGCGGGAGAGCAGTACTTC.